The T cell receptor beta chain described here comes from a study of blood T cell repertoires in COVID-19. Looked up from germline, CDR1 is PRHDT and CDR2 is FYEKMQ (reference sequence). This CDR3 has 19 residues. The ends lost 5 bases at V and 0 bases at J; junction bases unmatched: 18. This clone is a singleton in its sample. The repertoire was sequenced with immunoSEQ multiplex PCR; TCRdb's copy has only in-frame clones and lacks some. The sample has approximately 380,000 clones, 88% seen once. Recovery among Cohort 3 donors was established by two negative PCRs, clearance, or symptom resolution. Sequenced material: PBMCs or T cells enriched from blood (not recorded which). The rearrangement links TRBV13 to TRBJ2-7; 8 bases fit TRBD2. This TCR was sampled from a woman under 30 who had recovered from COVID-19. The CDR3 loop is CASSLSRAGGPKFSYEQYF. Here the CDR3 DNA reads TGTGCCAGCAGCCTCTCGCGCGCGGGGGGCCCTAAGTTCTCCTACGAGCAGTACTTC. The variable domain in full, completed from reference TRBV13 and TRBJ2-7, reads AAGVIQSPRHLIKEKRETATLKCYPIPRHDTVYWYQQGPGQDPQFLISFYEKMQSDKGSIPDRFSAQQFSDYHSELNMSSLELGDSALYFCASSLSRAGGPKFSYEQYFGPGTRLTVT.